This T cell receptor (beta chain) comes out of a study of blood T cells in healthy people across ages. Study details: About one barcoded beta molecule was captured per two T cells (by template switching).

The sample, 7.5 to 10 milliliters of peripheral blood, was drawn from each donor. The sample holds a few counts of this clonotype. The antigen remains unidentified. Combining a sample-barcoded 5' primer with a J-beta primer mix, a second PCR ran for roughly 6 to 11 cycles. TCRdb fed the 5' RACE reads into MiXCR, producing one record per CDR3 protein. The table includes 1.8 million or so distinct CDR3 sequences, roughly two fifths detected once. Germline V CDR1 and CDR2: SGDLS, YYNGEE. V lost 4 bases to trimming and J lost 10 bases; unmatched junction nucleotides: 8. The CDR3 has 13 residues. Study-wide results and caveats: Roughly linearly, TCR beta diversity per million T cells fell as age increased.

Material for sequencing was blood. The gene calls are TRBV9 and TRBJ2-1, with TRBD2 matching 7 bases. This TCR came from a human donor in good health. Here the CDR3 reads CASSPGGAVEQFF. The CDR3 DNA is TGTGCCAGCAGCCCGGGAGGAGCGGTGGAGCAGTTCTTC.